The 12 T cell receptor beta chains below come from one sample, sequenced in a study of cytomegalovirus exposure and HLA in healthy donors. The assay was immunoSEQ multiplex PCR, and TCRdb's table has in-frame clones only and misses some. The table records some 90,000 clones, about 90% of them present only once. The sequencing sample was made of PBMCs. Receptor source: a young man in good health and CMV-seropositive.

The rearrangement joins TRBV6-1 to TRBJ2-7, with D perhaps TRBD1 (5 bases). Germline CDR1 reads MNHNS; CDR2 reads SASEGT. Trimming cost V 1 base and J 3 bases, with 13 bases left between them. CDR3 length: 15 residues. In DNA form, the CDR3 reads TGTGCCAGCAGTGAAGGACAGACCGATAACTACGAGCAGTACTTC. This encodes CASSEGQTDNYEQYF.

The chain has TRBV19 and TRBJ2-7; possible D gene TRBD2, 5 bases. Trimming cost V 1 base and J 4 bases, with 8 bases left between them. CDR1 is LNHDA, CDR2 SQIVND, per germline (reference sequence). CDR3 length equals 13 residues. CDR3 sequence: CASSIGGRYEQYF. The CDR3 bases are TGTGCCAGTAGTATAGGAGGGCGGTACGAGCAGTACTTC.

In this sample, this clone turned up once. The chain recombines TRBV15 with TRBJ2-3; 14 bases fit TRBD2. The V and J ends lost 5 bases and 2 bases, in that order; junction bases with no gene match: 6. The CDR3 spans 17 residues. CDR1 and CDR2 (germline): LNHNV, YYDKDF (reference sequence). The CDR3 here is CATSGTSGGRHTDTQYF. The CDR3 DNA reads TGTGCCACCAGCGGGACTAGCGGGGGTAGACACACAGATACGCAGTATTTT. The full variable domain, completed using reference TRBV15 and TRBJ2-3, is DAMVIQNPRYQVTQFGKPVTLSCSQTLNHNVMYWYQQKSSQAPKLLFHYYDKDFNNEADTPDNFQSRRPNTSFCFLDIRSPGLGDTAMYLCATSGTSGGRHTDTQYFGPGTRLTVL.

This clone was seen once. The rearrangement uses TRBV7-8 and TRBJ2-7, with TRBD1 matching 9 bases. Trimming removed 2 bases from V and 7 bases from J; junction bases left unmatched: 12. Germline CDR1 SGHVS, CDR2 FQNEAQ. The CDR3 runs 16 residues. CDR3 nucleotide sequence: TGTGCCAGCAGCTTATCCTCCATCACAGGGGGCGTGGAGCAGTACTTC. Its protein is CASSLSSITGGVEQYF.

This rearrangement joins TRBV28 to TRBJ1-4; TRBD1 is a possible D gene (6 bases). This CDR3 contains 15 residues. The germline gives CDR1 MDHEN, CDR2 SYDVKM. V lost 6 bases and J lost 0, with 11 bases in between. Here the CDR3 reads CASSRGTTTNEKLFF. In nucleotides, the CDR3 is TGTGCCAGCAGCCGAGGGACAACAACTAATGAAAAACTGTTTTTT.

The J gene is TRBJ2-1, the V gene TRBV27; a possible D gene is TRBD2 (5 bases). The CDR3 consists of 16 residues. The germline V gene has CDR1 MNHEY and CDR2 SMNVEV (reference sequence). V lost 6 bases and J lost 7, with 22 bases in between. The CDR3 nucleotides are TGTGCCAGCAGGATGATAGAGGACCGGGGTTGGAATGAGCAGTTCTTC. Its protein product is CASRMIEDRGWNEQFF.

The rearrangement uses TRBV7-2 and TRBJ2-7; D uncertain. Trimming took 6 bases from V and 0 from J, leaving 9 bases between them. CDR3 length: 13 residues. CDR1 SGHTA and CDR2 FQGNSA come from the germline V gene. The CDR3 here is CASSFLSSYEQYF. CDR3 nucleotide sequence: TGTGCCAGCAGTTTTCTTAGCTCCTACGAGCAGTACTTC.

The chain employs TRBV5-4 and TRBJ1-1; 11 bases align to TRBD1. Trimming took 4 bases from V and 0 from J; bases not matched to a gene: 5. CDR3 length equals 16 residues. CDR1 and CDR2 from the germline V gene are SGHNT and YYREEE (reference sequence). The CDR3 DNA is TGTGCCAGCAGCGTCTGGGACAGGGGGATGAACACTGAAGCTTTCTTT. It codes for CASSVWDRGMNTEAFF.

The chain combines TRBV7-6 with TRBJ1-1, with D tentatively TRBD1 (6 bases). The germline V gene has CDR1 SGHVS and CDR2 FNYEAQ. V lost 4 bases and J 5 bases, leaving 17 bases between the germline ends. The CDR3 spans 15 residues. The CDR3 sequence: CASSSTTGLGTEAFF. DNA for the CDR3: TGTGCCAGCAGCTCCACCACAGGGCTGGGGACTGAAGCTTTCTTT.

The chain recombines TRBV7-2 with TRBJ2-7, with D tentatively TRBD2 (5 bases). Trimming pared 0 bases from V and 0 bases from J, leaving 6 bases between. CDR1 and CDR2 from the germline V gene are SGHTA and FQGNSA. The CDR3 runs 14 residues. CDR3 nucleotides: TGTGCCAGCAGCTTAGCTCGGGACTCCTACGAGCAGTACTTC. Its translation is CASSLARDSYEQYF.

This chain joins TRBV19 and TRBJ1-5; the D is unclear. Looked up from germline, CDR1 is LNHDA and CDR2 is SQIVND (reference sequence). Trimming took 4 bases from V and 4 from J, leaving 11 bases between them. The CDR3 runs to 14 residues. The CDR3 coding sequence is TGTGCCAGTAGTAGGGCAGTTAGGAATCAGCCCCAGCATTTT. Residues: CASSRAVRNQPQHF.

This sequence joins TRBV10-2 and TRBJ2-3, with 11 bases matching TRBD2. J lost 4 bases, V lost 6 bases, and 15 bases had no gene match. Per germline, CDR1 WSHSY and CDR2 SAAADI. CDR3 length: 18 residues. CDR3: CASRGELAGGPLADTQYF. CDR3 nucleotide sequence: TGCGCCAGCAGAGGAGAGTTAGCGGGAGGGCCGCTGGCAGATACGCAGTATTTT.